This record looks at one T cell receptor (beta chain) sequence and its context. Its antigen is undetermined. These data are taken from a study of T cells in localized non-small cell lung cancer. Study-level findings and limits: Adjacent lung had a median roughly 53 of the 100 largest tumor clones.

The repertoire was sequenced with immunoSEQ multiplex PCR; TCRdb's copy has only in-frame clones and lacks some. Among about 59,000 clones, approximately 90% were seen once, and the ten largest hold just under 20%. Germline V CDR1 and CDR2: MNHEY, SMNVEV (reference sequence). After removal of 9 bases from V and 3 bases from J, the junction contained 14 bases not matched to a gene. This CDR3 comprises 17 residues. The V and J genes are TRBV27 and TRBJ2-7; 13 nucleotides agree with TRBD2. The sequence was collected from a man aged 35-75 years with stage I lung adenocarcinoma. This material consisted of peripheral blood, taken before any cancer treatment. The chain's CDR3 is CASSLQPGLAGHYEQYF. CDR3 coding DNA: TGTGCCAGTTCCTTACAACCGGGACTAGCGGGGCACTACGAGCAGTACTTC.